This TCR beta chain originates from a study of PD-1 blockade in classical Hodgkin lymphoma. Study-wide background: Patients were treated with nivolumab at 3 mg/kg, and this was given intravenously every 2 weeks.

Study-level points and caveats: Baseline TCR diversity was reportedly lower in newly diagnosed patients than healthy donors. Lower baseline TCR diversity marked trial partial responders and progressors.

Assay used: immunoSEQ multiplex PCR; TCRdb lists only in-frame clones, some missing. The table shows approximately 60,000 clones, with under 95% occurring only once. After autologous stem cell transplantation all patients relapsed, and prior brentuximab vedotin exposure differed between cohorts. Under best response, outcomes were complete response, partial response or progressive disease. Details on this clone: What it binds is not known.

V was cut by 8 bases and J by 0 bases, with 8 bases left in between. Germline-derived CDR1 and CDR2 are WSHSY and SAAADI. This CDR3 has 13 amino acids. The specimen was peripheral blood mononuclear cells (PBMCs), collected at baseline. This TCR derives from a human donor with classical Hodgkin lymphoma. The chain combines TRBV10-2 with TRBJ1-5, with D unclear. The CDR3 DNA sequence: TGCGCCAGCCAACCGGATAGCAATCAGCCCCAGCATTTT. Encoded protein: CASQPDSNQPQHF.